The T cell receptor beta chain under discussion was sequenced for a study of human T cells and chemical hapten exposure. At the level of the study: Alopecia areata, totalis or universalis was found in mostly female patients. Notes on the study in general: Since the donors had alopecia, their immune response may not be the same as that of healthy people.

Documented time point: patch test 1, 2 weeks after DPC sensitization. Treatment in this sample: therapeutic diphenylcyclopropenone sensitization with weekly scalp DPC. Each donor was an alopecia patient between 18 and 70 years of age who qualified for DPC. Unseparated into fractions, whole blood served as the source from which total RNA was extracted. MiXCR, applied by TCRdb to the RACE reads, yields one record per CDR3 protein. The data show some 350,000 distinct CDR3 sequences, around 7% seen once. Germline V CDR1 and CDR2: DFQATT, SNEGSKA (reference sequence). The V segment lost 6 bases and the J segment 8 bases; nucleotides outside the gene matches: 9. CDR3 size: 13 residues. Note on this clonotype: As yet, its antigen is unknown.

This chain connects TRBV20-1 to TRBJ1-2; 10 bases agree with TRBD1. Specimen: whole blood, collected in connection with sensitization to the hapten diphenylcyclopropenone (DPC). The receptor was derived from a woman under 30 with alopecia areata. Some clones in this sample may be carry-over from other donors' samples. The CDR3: CSALDRGRRGYTF. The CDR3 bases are TGCAGTGCCCTTGACAGGGGGCGTAGGGGCTACACCTTC.